Only one count was recorded for the clone carrying this T cell receptor beta chain. Antigen specificity is unknown. One end of the junction is discordant with germline, which a read error may explain. Unique molecular identifiers featured in how the TCRbeta library was prepared. TCRdb itself ran the PCR reads through MiXCR, one entry per CDR3 protein. The sample contains around 45,000 distinct CDR3 sequences, 52% of which appear only once. These data come from a study of T-cell reconstitution after alpha-beta-depleted transplantation in children. Whole-study findings and limits: Approximately two months post-transplant, alpha-beta T cells reportedly originated from several hundred expanded graft clones. One year post-transplant, T-cell counts and diversity were largely derived from T cells produced anew. Surviving recipient T cells and thymic progenitors produced the high day-60 TCRbeta diversity seen in some patients.

Germline loops: CDR1 MNHNS, CDR2 SASEGT. This CDR3 has 13 amino acids. V usage is TRBV6-1 and J usage is TRBJ2-7; D gene unclear. This clonotype was sampled from a boy younger than two with SCID, due to receive a stem cell transplant. The sample here was peripheral blood, taken before TCRalphabeta/CD19-depleted stem cell transplant. The CDR3 DNA follows: TGTGACAGCAGTGGAACCGAGCTACGCGAGCAGTACTTC. Amino acid sequence: CDSSGTELREQYF.